This paragraph covers one T cell receptor beta chain sequence. The antigen remains unidentified. Clones were read by immunoSEQ multiplex PCR, and TCRdb kept only the in-frame ones, dropping some. The sample includes under 150,000 clones, roughly 91% of them seen just once. Trimming took off 2 bases at V and 2 bases at J, with 7 bases between the two ends. From germline, CDR1 is MNHNY and CDR2 SVGAGI (reference sequence). This CDR3 region has 14 residues. The sample comes from a study of T cell responses to AZD1222 COVID-19 vaccine. General observations from the study: Increased Spike-specific TCR breadth and depth were observed after two AZD1222 doses. There were vaccine-associated CD4 TCRs across spike, dominant at 160-218 and 743-854. Females made up more of the donors, who were largely white British, and clonal diversity may have come out too low.

The source material was peripheral blood, sampled on day 0 of AZD1222 vaccination. The rearrangement uses TRBV6-6 and TRBJ1-3, with D possibly being TRBD1 (5 bases). The receptor comes from an adult in good health. The CDR3 protein is CASSYGATGNTIYF. The CDR3 DNA sequence: TGTGCCAGCAGTTACGGGGCAACTGGAAACACCATATATTTT.